This T cell receptor beta chain was obtained from a study of shared clonotypes between healthy human individuals. TCRdb keeps only in-frame clones here, not all; method: immunoSEQ multiplex PCR. The sample includes 2,500,000 or so clones, 85% to 95% of them seen just once. The J segment lost 4 bases and the V segment lost 5 bases, leaving 8 bases of the junction unmatched. CDR3 length: 15 residues. Per germline, CDR1 SGHVT and CDR2 SQSDAQ. The chain has TRBV7-4 and TRBJ2-5; 9 nucleotides align to TRBD2. Sequencing was performed on naive CD4+ T cells sorted from blood. Subset defined: CD45RA+ positively selected. The TCR sequence derives from a young man in good health. The CDR3 protein is CASSATSGWGETQYF. Here the CDR3 DNA reads TGTGCCAGCAGCGCAACTAGCGGGTGGGGAGAGACCCAGTACTTC.